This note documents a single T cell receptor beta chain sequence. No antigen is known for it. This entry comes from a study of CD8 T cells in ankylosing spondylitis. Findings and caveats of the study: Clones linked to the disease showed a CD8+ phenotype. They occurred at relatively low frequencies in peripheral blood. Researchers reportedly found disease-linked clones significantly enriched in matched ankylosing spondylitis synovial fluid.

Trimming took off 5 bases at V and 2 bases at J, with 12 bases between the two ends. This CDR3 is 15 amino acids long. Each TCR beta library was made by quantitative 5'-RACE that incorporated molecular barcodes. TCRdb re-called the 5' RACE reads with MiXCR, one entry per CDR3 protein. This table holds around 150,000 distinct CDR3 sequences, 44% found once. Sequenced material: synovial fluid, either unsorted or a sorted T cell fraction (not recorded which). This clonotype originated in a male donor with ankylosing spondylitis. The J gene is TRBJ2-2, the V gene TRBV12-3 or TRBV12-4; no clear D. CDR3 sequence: CASSRTLGNTGELFF. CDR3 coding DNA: TGTGCCAGCAGTCGGACCCTGGGTAACACCGGGGAGCTGTTTTTT.